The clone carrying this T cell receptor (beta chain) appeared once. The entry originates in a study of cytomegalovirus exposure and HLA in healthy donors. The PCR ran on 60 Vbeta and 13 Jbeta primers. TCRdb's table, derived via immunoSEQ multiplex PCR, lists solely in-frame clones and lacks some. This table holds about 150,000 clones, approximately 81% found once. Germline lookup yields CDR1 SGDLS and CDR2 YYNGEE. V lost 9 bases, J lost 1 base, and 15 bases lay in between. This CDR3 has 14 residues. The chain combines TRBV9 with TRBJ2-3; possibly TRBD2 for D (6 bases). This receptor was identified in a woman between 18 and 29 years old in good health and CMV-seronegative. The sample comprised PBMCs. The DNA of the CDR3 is TGTGCCACCGGTTTGGGCGGGGGCACAGATACGCAGTATTTT. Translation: CATGLGGGTDTQYF.